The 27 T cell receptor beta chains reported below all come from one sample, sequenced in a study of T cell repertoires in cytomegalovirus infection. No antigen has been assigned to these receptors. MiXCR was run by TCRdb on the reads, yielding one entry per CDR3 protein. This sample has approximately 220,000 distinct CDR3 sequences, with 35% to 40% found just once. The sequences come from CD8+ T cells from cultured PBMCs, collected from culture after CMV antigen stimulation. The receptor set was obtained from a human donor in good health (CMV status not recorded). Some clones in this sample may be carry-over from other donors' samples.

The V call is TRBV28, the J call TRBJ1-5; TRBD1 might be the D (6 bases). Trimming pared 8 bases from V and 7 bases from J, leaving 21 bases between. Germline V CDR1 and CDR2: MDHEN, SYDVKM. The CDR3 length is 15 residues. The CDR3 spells CASFPLRGTRQPQHF. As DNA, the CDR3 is TGTGCCAGCTTTCCCTTGAGGGGGACGCGGCAGCCCCAGCATTTT.

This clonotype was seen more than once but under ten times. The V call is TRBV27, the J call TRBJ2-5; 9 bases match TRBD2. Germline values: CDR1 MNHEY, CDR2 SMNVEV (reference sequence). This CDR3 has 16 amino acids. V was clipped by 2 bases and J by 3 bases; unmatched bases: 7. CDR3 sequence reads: CASSLGLAGVEETQYF. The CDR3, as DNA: TGTGCCAGCAGTTTAGGGTTAGCGGGAGTAGAAGAGACCCAGTACTTC.

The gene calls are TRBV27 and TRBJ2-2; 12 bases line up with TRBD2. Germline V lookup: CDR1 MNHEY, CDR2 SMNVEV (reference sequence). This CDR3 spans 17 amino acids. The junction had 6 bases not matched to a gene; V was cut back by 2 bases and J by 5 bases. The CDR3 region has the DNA TGTGCCAGCAGTTTACGGCTAGCGGGAGGGCTTACCGGGGAGCTGTTTTTT. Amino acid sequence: CASSLRLAGGLTGELFF.

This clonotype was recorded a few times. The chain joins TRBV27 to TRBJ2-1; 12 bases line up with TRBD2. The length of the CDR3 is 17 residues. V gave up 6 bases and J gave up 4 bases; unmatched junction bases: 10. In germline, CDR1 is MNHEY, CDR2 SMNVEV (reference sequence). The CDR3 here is CASRKPGLAGGYNEQFF. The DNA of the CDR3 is TGTGCCAGCAGAAAACCGGGACTAGCGGGCGGATACAATGAGCAGTTCTTC.

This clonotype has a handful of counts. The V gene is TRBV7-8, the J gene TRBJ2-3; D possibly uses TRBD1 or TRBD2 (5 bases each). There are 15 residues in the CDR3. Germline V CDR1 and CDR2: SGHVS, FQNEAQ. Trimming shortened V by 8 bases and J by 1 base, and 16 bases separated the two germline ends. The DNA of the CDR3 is TGTGCCAGCCTTGTTCGGGTGGGGGGCACAGATACGCAGTATTTT. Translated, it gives CASLVRVGGTDTQYF.

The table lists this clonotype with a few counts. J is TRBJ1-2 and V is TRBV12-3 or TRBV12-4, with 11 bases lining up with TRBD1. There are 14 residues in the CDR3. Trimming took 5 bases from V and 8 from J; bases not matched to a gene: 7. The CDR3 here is CASSGQGQGDGYTF. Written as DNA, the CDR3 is TGTGCCAGCAGTGGCCAGGGACAGGGGGACGGCTACACCTTC.

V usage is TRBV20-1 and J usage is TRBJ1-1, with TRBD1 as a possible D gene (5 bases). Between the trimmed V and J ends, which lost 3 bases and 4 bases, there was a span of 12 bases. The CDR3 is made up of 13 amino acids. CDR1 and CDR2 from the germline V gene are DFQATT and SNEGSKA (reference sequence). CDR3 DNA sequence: TGCAGTGCTAGGCCCGAGGGGTTCACTGAAGCTTTCTTT. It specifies CSARPEGFTEAFF.

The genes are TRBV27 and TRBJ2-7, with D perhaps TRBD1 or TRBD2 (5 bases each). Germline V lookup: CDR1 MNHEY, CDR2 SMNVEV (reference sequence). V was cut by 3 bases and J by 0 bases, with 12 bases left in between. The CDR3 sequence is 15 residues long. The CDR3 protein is CASSLRGLSSYEQYF. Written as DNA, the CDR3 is TGTGCCAGCAGTTTGAGGGGCTTAAGCTCCTACGAGCAGTACTTC.

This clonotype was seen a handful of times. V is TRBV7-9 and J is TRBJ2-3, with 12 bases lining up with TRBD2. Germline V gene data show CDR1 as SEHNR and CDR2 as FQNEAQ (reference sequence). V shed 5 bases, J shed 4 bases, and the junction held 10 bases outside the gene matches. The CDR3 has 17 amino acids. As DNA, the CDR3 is TGTGCCAGCAGCCAACGACTAGCGGGAGATGGTGCAGATACGCAGTATTTT. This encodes CASSQRLAGDGADTQYF.

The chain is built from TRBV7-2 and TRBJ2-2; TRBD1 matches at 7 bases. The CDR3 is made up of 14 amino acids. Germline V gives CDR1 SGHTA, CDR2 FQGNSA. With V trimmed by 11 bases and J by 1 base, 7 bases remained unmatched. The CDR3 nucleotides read TGTGCCCTCCCGCAGGGGGTGAACACCGGGGAGCTGTTTTTT. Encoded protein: CALPQGVNTGELFF.

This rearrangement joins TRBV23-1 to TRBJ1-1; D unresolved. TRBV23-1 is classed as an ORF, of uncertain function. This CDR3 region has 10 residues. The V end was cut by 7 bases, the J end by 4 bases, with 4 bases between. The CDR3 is CASTSTEAFF. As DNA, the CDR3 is TGCGCCAGCACCTCCACTGAAGCTTTCTTT.

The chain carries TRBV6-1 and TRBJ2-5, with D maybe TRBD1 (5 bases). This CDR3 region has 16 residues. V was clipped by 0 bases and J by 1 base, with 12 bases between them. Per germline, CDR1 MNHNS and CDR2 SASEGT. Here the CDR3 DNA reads TGTGCCAGCAGTGAAGCTCGGACAAGACTCCAAGAGACCCAGTACTTC. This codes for CASSEARTRLQETQYF.

The DNA of the CDR3 is TGTGCCAGCGGGGGACCCTACGAGCAGTACTTC. This sequence encodes CASGGPYEQYF. The V gene is TRBV7-6, the J gene TRBJ2-7; D may be TRBD1 or TRBD2 (5 bases each). V was cut by 8 bases and J by 2 bases, with 7 bases left in between. Germline V gives CDR1 SGHVS, CDR2 FNYEAQ. The CDR3 runs to 11 residues.

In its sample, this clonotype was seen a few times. This CDR3 reads CASSLNRNTEAFF. The CDR3 DNA is TGTGCCAGCAGCTTAAACAGGAACACTGAAGCTTTCTTT. The chain employs TRBV7-3 and TRBJ1-1, with no clear D. Germline CDR1 and CDR2: SGHTA and FQGTGA. The CDR3 is made up of 13 amino acids. Trimming took 1 base from V and 1 from J, leaving 4 bases between them.

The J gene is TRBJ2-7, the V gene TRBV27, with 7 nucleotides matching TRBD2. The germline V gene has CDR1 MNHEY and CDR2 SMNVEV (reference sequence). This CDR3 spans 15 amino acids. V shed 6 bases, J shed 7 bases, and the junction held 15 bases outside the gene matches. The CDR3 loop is CASRSGGRALGEQYF. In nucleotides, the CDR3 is TGTGCCAGCAGGTCTGGGGGGAGGGCCTTGGGAGAGCAGTACTTC.

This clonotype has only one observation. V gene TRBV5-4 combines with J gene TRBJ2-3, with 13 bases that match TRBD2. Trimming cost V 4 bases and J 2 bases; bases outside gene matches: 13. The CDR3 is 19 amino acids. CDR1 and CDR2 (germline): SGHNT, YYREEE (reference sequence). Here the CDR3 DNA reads TGTGCCAGCAGCCGCGGACTAGCGGGGGCCCGTGGGGACACAGATACGCAGTATTTT. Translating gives CASSRGLAGARGDTDTQYF.

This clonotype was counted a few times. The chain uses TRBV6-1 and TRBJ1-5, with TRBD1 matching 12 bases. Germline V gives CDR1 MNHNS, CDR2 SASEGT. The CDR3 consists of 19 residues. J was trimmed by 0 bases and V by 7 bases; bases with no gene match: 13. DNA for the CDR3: TGTGCCAGCACCGAAGTTGGGACAGGGGGCTTATATAGCAATCAGCCCCAGCATTTT. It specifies CASTEVGTGGLYSNQPQHF.

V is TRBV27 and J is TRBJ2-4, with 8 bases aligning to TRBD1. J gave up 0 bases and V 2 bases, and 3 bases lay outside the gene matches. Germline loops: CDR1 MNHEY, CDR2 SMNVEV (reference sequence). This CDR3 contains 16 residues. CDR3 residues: CASSLAGQGAKNIQYF. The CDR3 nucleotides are TGTGCCAGCAGTTTAGCAGGACAGGGAGCCAAAAACATTCAGTACTTC.

The CDR3 region has the DNA TGTGCCAGCAGCGCTGACGGAGGGTCACCCCTCCACTTT. It codes for CASSADGGSPLHF. The chain combines TRBV9 with TRBJ1-6, with D hard to call. This CDR3 region has 13 residues. The germline V and J ends were trimmed by 3 bases and 10 bases, with 11 bases remaining between them. Germline-derived CDR1 and CDR2 are SGDLS and YYNGEE.

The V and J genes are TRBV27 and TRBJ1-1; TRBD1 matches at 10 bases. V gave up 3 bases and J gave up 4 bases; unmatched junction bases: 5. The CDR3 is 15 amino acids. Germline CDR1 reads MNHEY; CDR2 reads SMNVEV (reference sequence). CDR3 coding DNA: TGTGCCAGCAGTTTTAGGGGGACAGGGGCCACTGAAGCTTTCTTT. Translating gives CASSFRGTGATEAFF.

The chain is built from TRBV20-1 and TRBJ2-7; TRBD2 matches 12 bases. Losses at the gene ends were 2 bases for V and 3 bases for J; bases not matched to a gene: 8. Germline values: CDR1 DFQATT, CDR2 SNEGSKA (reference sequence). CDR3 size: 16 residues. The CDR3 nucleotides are TGCAGTGCTAGACATTTGACTAGCGGGAGTAACTACGAGCAGTACTTC. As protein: CSARHLTSGSNYEQYF.

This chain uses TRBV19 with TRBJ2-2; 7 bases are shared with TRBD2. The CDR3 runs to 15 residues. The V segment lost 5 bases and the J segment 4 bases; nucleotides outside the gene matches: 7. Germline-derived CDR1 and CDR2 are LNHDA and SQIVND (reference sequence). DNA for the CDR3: TGTGCCAGTAGTGTGGCGGGAGTCGGCACCGGGGAGCTGTTTTTT. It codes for CASSVAGVGTGELFF.

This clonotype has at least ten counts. The CDR3 nucleotides are TGTGCCAGCAGCCCTGGACTAGCGGGAGAGGCCTACAATGAGCAGTTCTTC. Residues: CASSPGLAGEAYNEQFF. The genes are TRBV7-8 and TRBJ2-1; 13 bases line up with TRBD2. The CDR3 is made up of 17 amino acids. In germline, CDR1 is SGHVS, CDR2 FQNEAQ. With 5 bases clipped from V and 2 bases from J, the junction kept 6 bases outside the gene matches. The whole variable domain, filled in from reference TRBV7-8 and TRBJ2-1, reads GAGVSQSPRYKVAKRGQDVALRCDPISGHVSLFWYQQALGQGPEFLTYFQNEAQLDKSGLPSDRFFAERPEGSVSTLKIQRTQQEDSAVYLCASSPGLAGEAYNEQFFGPGTRLTVL.

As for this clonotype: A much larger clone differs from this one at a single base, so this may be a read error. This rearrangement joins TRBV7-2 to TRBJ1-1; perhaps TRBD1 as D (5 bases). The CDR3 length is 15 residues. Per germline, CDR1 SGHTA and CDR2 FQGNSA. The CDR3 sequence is CASSSGTYMKTEAFF. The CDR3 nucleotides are TGTGCCAGCAGCTCCGGGACTTATATGAAAACTGAAGCTTTCTTT.

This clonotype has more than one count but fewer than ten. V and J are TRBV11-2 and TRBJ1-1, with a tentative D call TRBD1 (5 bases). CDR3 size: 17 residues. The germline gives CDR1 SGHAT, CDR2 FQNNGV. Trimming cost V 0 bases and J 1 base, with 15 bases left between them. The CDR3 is CASSLEPGRVWNTEAFF. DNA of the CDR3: TGTGCCAGCAGCTTAGAGCCAGGGAGGGTTTGGAACACTGAAGCTTTCTTT.

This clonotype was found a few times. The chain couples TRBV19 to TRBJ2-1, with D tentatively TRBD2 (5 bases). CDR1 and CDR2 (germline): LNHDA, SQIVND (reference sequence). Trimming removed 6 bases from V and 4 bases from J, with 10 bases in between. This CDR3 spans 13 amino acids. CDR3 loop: CASSSLAYNEQFF. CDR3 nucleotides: TGTGCCAGTAGCTCCCTAGCTTACAATGAGCAGTTCTTC.

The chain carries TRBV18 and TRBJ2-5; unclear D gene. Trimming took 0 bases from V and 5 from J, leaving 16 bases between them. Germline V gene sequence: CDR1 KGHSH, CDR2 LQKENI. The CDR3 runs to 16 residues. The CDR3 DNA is TGTGCCAGCTCACCACCGGAAGGACCCCTGTGGGAGACCCAGTACTTC. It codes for CASSPPEGPLWETQYF.